This is a list of T cell receptor beta chains from one sample in a study of T-cell reconstitution after alpha-beta-depleted transplantation in children. MiXCR, run by TCRdb on the PCR reads, gives a single entry per CDR3 protein. The table includes about 580,000 distinct CDR3 sequences, 20% to 30% detected once. This specimen was PBMCs, taken before TCRalphabeta/CD19-depleted stem cell transplant. These receptors were collected from a boy under two years old with Wiskott-Aldrich syndrome, due to receive a stem cell transplant. Each CDR3 is given with its conserved first and last residue. A D gene is named only where the DNA matches it firmly. The size entry is marked missing in some rows and otherwise reads once, few, many or a size class.

v_call	d_call	clone_size	j_call	cdr3_aa	cdr3_nt
TRBV20-1	TRBD2	few	TRBJ2-1	CSARASGRKSYNEQFF	TGCAGTGCTAGAGCTAGCGGGAGGAAGTCCTACAATGAGCAGTTCTTC
TRBV5-1	NA	few	TRBJ2-2	CASSLVPSPGELFF	TGCGCCAGCAGCTTGGTTCCCTCTCCCGGGGAGCTGTTTTTT
TRBV7-6	NA	NA	TRBJ1-2	CASSRGPFGGYTF	TGTGCCAGCAGCCGCGGACCCTTCGGGGGCTACACCTTC
TRBV6-6	NA	NA	TRBJ2-3	CASTVDSDINTQYF	TGTGCCAGCACGGTAGATAGCGACATAAATACGCAGTATTTT
TRBV7-9	NA	NA	TRBJ1-1	CASSLGLRSNTEAFF	TGTGCCAGCAGCCTAGGTCTCCGCTCGAACACTGAAGCTTTCTTT
TRBV5-1	NA	NA	TRBJ2-6	CASSLEQISGANVLTF	TGCGCCAGCAGCTTGGAGCAGATCTCTGGGGCCAACGTCCTGACTTTC
TRBV10-2	NA	NA	TRBJ1-6	CASSGRNYNSPLHF	TGCGCCAGCAGTGGCCGAAACTATAATTCACCCCTCCACTTT
TRBV28	TRBD2	NA	TRBJ2-7	CASSATWREVSGEQYF	TGTGCCAGCAGCGCCACCTGGCGGGAGGTGAGTGGCGAGCAGTACTTC
TRBV11-2	NA	NA	TRBJ1-3	CASSLVSAGVGNTIYF	TGTGCCAGCAGCTTAGTCTCTGCCGGAGTTGGAAACACCATATATTTT
TRBV20-1	NA	once	TRBJ1-1	CSARVRAWGSLNTEAFF	TGCAGTGCTAGGGTCCGGGCGTGGGGCTCCCTGAACACTGAAGCTTTCTTT
TRBV12-3/TRBV12-4	NA	NA	TRBJ1-1	CASRPRGYTEAFF	TGTGCCAGCAGGCCCCGGGGCTACACTGAAGCTTTCTTT
TRBV18	NA	NA	TRBJ1-2	CASSRNPGQFYGYTF	TGTGCCAGCTCCCGGAATCCGGGACAATTCTATGGCTACACCTTC
TRBV18	TRBD2	NA	TRBJ2-1	CASSPRILAGGSEQFF	TGTGCCAGCTCACCACGGATTCTAGCGGGAGGCAGCGAGCAGTTCTTC
TRBV6-2/TRBV6-3	NA	many	TRBJ2-1	CASSFDNEQFF	TGTGCCAGCAGTTTCGACAATGAGCAGTTCTTC
TRBV27	NA	few	TRBJ2-2	CASSFGWAGELFF	TGTGCCAGCAGTTTCGGGTGGGCCGGGGAGCTGTTTTTT
TRBV7-2	NA	few	TRBJ2-1	CASSSRGLVYNEQFF	TGTGCCAGCAGCTCCCGTGGACTGGTCTACAATGAGCAGTTCTTC
TRBV9	NA	NA	TRBJ2-3	CASSVSSGTDTQYF	TGTGCCAGCAGCGTGAGTAGCGGCACAGATACGCAGTATTTT
TRBV12-3/TRBV12-4	TRBD2	NA	TRBJ2-1	CASNPRLAVYNEQFF	TGTGCCAGCAATCCCCGACTAGCGGTATACAATGAGCAGTTCTTC
TRBV12-3/TRBV12-4	NA	NA	TRBJ2-7	CASSLGGTPYEQYF	TGTGCCAGCAGTTTAGGTGGGACGCCCTACGAGCAGTACTTC
TRBV5-1	TRBD2	NA	TRBJ2-5	CASRTSVQETQYF	TGCGCCAGCAGGACTAGCGTACAAGAGACCCAGTACTTC
TRBV7-9	TRBD1	NA	TRBJ1-5	CASSLGRTGSGNQPQHF	TGTGCCAGCAGCTTAGGGAGGACAGGTTCGGGGAATCAGCCCCAGCATTTT
TRBV5-1	NA	many	TRBJ2-1	CASSLGLARNNEQFF	TGCGCCAGCAGCTTGGGGCTAGCGCGAAACAATGAGCAGTTCTTC
TRBV15	NA	NA	TRBJ2-5	CATSKLQGGGETQYF	TGTGCCACCAGCAAACTCCAGGGTGGAGGGGAGACCCAGTACTTC
TRBV12-3/TRBV12-4	TRBD1	few	TRBJ1-1	CASSWTGVRRNTEAFF	TGTGCCAGCAGTTGGACAGGTGTACGCCGGAACACTGAAGCTTTCTTT
TRBV5-1	NA	NA	TRBJ2-5	CASSSAGGRQETQYF	TGCGCCAGCAGCTCTGCTGGGGGGCGGCAAGAGACCCAGTACTTC
TRBV5-1	TRBD1	few	TRBJ2-1	CASSLTGGIYNEQFF	TGCGCCAGCAGCTTAACAGGGGGGATCTACAATGAGCAGTTCTTC
TRBV5-1	NA	NA	TRBJ1-1	CASSPAMNTEAFF	TGCGCCAGCAGCCCTGCTATGAACACTGAAGCTTTCTTT
TRBV5-1	NA	few	TRBJ1-2	CASSGGTVNYGYTF	TGCGCCAGCAGCGGCGGCACGGTTAACTATGGCTACACCTTC
TRBV3-1	NA	NA	TRBJ2-4	CASSQQGYIQYF	TGTGCCAGCAGCCAACAGGGATACATTCAGTACTTC